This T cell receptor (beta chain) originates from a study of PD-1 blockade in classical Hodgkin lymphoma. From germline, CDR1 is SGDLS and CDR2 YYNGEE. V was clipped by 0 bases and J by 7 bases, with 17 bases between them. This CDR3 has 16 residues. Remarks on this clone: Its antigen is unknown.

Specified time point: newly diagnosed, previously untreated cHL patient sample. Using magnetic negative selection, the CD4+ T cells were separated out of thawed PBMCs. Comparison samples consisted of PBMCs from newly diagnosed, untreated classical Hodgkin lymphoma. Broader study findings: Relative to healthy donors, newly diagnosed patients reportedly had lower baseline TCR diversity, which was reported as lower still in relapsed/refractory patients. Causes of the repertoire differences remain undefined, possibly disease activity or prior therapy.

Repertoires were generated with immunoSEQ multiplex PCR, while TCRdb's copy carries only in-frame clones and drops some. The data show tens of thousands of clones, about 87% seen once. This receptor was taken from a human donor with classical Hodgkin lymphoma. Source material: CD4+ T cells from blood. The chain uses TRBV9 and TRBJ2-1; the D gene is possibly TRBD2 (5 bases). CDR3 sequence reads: CASSVERHITGNEQFF. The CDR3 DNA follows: TGTGCCAGCAGCGTAGAGCGGCATATCACCGGGAATGAGCAGTTCTTC.